Below, 22 T cell receptor beta chains from the same sample are listed, as sequenced in a study of blood T cells in healthy people across ages. A sample-barcoded 5' primer and a J-beta primer mix were used in a second PCR of roughly 6 to 11 cycles. TCRdb recomputed calls from the 5' RACE reads with MiXCR, one row per CDR3 protein. The table lists roughly 1,300,000 distinct CDR3 sequences, around 59% of them singletons. Specimen: blood. Receptor source: a man younger than 35 in good health.

This chain uses TRBV29-1 with TRBJ2-5, with TRBD1 as a possible D gene (5 bases). CDR3 length equals 14 residues. V was shortened by 3 bases and J by 3 bases, with 14 bases between the two germline ends. Germline V gene data show CDR1 as SQVTM and CDR2 as ANQGSEA. The DNA of the CDR3 is TGCAGCGTTGAGGCCGCGGACAAAGAAGAGACCCAGTACTTC. Translating gives CSVEAADKEETQYF.

This clonotype has just a few counts. The chain couples TRBV20-1 to TRBJ2-7, with D hard to call. The end of the DNA fits TRBJ2-1 better, so the J call may be wrong. The CDR3 covers 13 residues. CDR1 and CDR2 from the germline V gene are DFQATT and SNEGSKA (reference sequence). In DNA form, the CDR3 reads TGCAGTGCTAGAGATTTTATGGTGGTAGAGCAGTTCTTC. This sequence encodes CSARDFMVVEQFF.

This rearrangement joins TRBV19 to TRBJ1-1; D unclear. This CDR3 has 16 amino acids. Deletions cut 3 bases from V and 4 bases from J, with 18 bases between. CDR1 is LNHDA, CDR2 SQIVND, per germline (reference sequence). This CDR3 is CASSIYGSTGGTEAFF. The CDR3, as DNA: TGTGCCAGTAGTATCTATGGTTCTACGGGAGGCACTGAAGCTTTCTTT.

V is TRBV3-1 and J is TRBJ2-4; TRBD2 agrees at 11 bases. CDR3 size: 19 residues. J gave up 2 bases and V 2 bases, and 11 bases lay outside the gene matches. In germline, CDR1 is LGHDT, CDR2 YNNKEL (reference sequence). CDR3 bases: TGTGCCAGCAGCCAAAAAGGGCTAGCGGGGGGCGAGACCAAAAACATTCAGTACTTC. Protein product: CASSQKGLAGGETKNIQYF.

This chain links TRBV7-9 with TRBJ2-1; D ambiguous. Germline loops: CDR1 SEHNR, CDR2 FQNEAQ (reference sequence). CDR3 length equals 15 residues. With 1 base removed from V and 0 bases from J, the gap between germline ends came to 7 bases. The CDR3 region is CASSLGHLSYNEQFF. The CDR3 DNA reads TGTGCCAGCAGCTTAGGACACCTCTCCTACAATGAGCAGTTCTTC. Together with reference TRBV7-9 and TRBJ2-1, the CDR3 gives the full variable domain: DTGVSQNPRHKITKRGQNVTFRCDPISEHNRLYWYRQTLGQGPEFLTYFQNEAQLEKSRLLSDRFSAERPKGSFSTLEIQRTEQGDSAMYLCASSLGHLSYNEQFFGPGTRLTVL.

The genes are TRBV15 and TRBJ2-5; weak D call: TRBD2 (6 bases). Trimming removed 5 bases from V and 0 bases from J, with 10 bases in between. The germline CDR1 and CDR2 sequences are LNHNV and YYDKDF (reference sequence). The CDR3 length is 14 residues. In nucleotides, the CDR3 is TGTGCCACCAGCCCTCGGGACTACCAAGAGACCCAGTACTTC. Its translation is CATSPRDYQETQYF.

The gene calls are TRBV5-1 and TRBJ2-7; D possibly corresponds to TRBD2 (6 bases). Germline loops: CDR1 SGHRS, CDR2 YFSETQ. The CDR3 extends over 13 amino acids. Trimming stripped 7 bases from V and 3 bases from J, with 14 bases between. The CDR3 nucleotides read TGCGCCAGCGGAACGGGACTCGACTACGAGCAGTACTTC. This translates into CASGTGLDYEQYF.

The DNA for the CDR3 is TGTGCCACCAGTGATTTGTCGAAGACCCAGTACTTC. It codes for CATSDLSKTQYF. This chain joins TRBV24-1 and TRBJ2-5; D remains ambiguous. V was clipped by 0 bases and J by 6 bases, with 4 bases between them. Germline loops: CDR1 KGHDR, CDR2 SFDVKD. The CDR3 is 12 residues long.

The sample holds one count of this clonotype. The rearrangement links TRBV29-1 to TRBJ1-2, with D tentatively TRBD1 (6 bases). V lost 1 base and J lost 4, with 22 bases in between. The CDR3 is made up of 17 amino acids. Looked up from germline, CDR1 is SQVTM and CDR2 is ANQGSEA. The CDR3 sequence: CSVEAPPKRQVTYGYTF. CDR3 sequence (DNA): TGCAGCGTTGAAGCCCCACCCAAAAGACAGGTTACCTATGGCTACACCTTC.

V and J are TRBV7-6 and TRBJ2-7, with 9 bases that match TRBD1. The CDR3 consists of 15 residues. J was trimmed by 5 bases and V by 5 bases; bases with no gene match: 10. Germline CDR1 SGHVS, CDR2 FNYEAQ. The CDR3 DNA reads TGTGCCAGCAGCACATCCGACAGGGGGAACCACGAGCAGTACTTC. This encodes CASSTSDRGNHEQYF.

This chain links TRBV4-1 with TRBJ1-6; D might be TRBD1 (5 bases). Trimming took 0 bases from V and 9 from J, leaving 12 bases between them. The CDR3 has 15 amino acids. Germline-derived CDR1 and CDR2 are MGHRA and YSYEKL. The DNA for the CDR3 is TGCGCCAGCAGCCAAGAGTCGGGGGTTGGTTCACCCCTCCACTTT. It translates to CASSQESGVGSPLHF.

The chain employs TRBV3-1 and TRBJ2-5, with TRBD2 matching over 8 bases. This CDR3 has 15 amino acids. The germline V gene encodes CDR1 LGHDT and CDR2 YNNKEL (reference sequence). Germline trimming cut 3 bases from V and 3 bases from J; bases unmatched to any gene: 6. CDR3 bases: TGTGCCAGCAGCCAGCCGGGGACTAGAAAAGAGACCCAGTACTTC. Its translation: CASSQPGTRKETQYF.

The gene calls are TRBV12-5 and TRBJ1-5; TRBD1 matches 11 bases. The CDR3 contains 18 residues. From germline, CDR1 is LGHNT and CDR2 FRNRAP. J gave up 4 bases and V 2 bases, and 10 bases lay outside the gene matches. The CDR3 DNA sequence: TGTGCTAGTGGTTTGCCCTCCGGGACAGGGGGTTTGAATCAGCCCCAGCATTTT. It specifies CASGLPSGTGGLNQPQHF.

This chain uses TRBV6-2 or TRBV6-3 with TRBJ1-1; maybe TRBD1 (6 bases). The germline gives CDR1 MNHEY, CDR2 SVGEGT. The ends were cut back, 2 bases at V and 0 bases at J, with 10 bases in the middle. This CDR3 spans 15 amino acids. This chain's CDR3 is CASSYVRGVNTEAFF. The CDR3 DNA reads TGTGCCAGCAGTTACGTGAGGGGGGTGAACACTGAAGCTTTCTTT.

This rearrangement joins TRBV7-9 to TRBJ2-3, with 11 bases lining up with TRBD1. Germline CDR1 is SEHNR and CDR2 is FQNEAQ (reference sequence). The J segment lost 7 bases and the V segment lost 4 bases, leaving 7 bases of the junction unmatched. This CDR3 has 15 residues. Here the CDR3 reads CASSWTGGARNTQYF. CDR3 sequence (DNA): TGTGCCAGCAGCTGGACAGGGGGCGCGAGAAATACGCAGTATTTT.

Only a few counts were recorded for this clonotype. V usage is TRBV29-1 and J usage is TRBJ1-5; weak D call: TRBD1 (5 bases). This CDR3 region has 15 residues. Trimming stripped 6 bases from V and 0 bases from J, with 15 bases between. The V gene's germline CDR1 is SQVTM and CDR2 ANQGSEA. The CDR3: CSVNSDRDSNQPQHF. The CDR3 DNA follows: TGCAGCGTGAACTCCGACAGAGATAGCAATCAGCCCCAGCATTTT.

V gene TRBV4-1 combines with J gene TRBJ1-5; D not certain. The germline V and J ends were trimmed by 0 bases and 4 bases, with 7 bases remaining between them. Germline V CDR1 and CDR2: MGHRA, YSYEKL. The CDR3 is made up of 14 amino acids. This CDR3 reads CASSQEQTNQPQHF. For the CDR3, the DNA is TGCGCCAGCAGCCAAGAACAGACTAATCAGCCCCAGCATTTT.

The chain employs TRBV6-2 or TRBV6-3 and TRBJ2-5, with D uncertain. Matching the DNA end better, TRBJ2-7 makes the J call doubtful. This CDR3 is 12 amino acids long. Looked up from germline, CDR1 is MNHEY and CDR2 is SVGEGT. CDR3 loop: CASSNAPYEQYF. CDR3 sequence (DNA): TGTGCCAGCTCAAACGCGCCGTACGAGCAGTACTTC.

The chain links TRBV6-6 to TRBJ2-1; no reliable D call. V was pared by 8 bases and J by 8 bases, with 10 bases between. Germline loops: CDR1 MNHNY, CDR2 SVGAGI (reference sequence). The length of the CDR3 is 11 residues. CDR3: CASAKGYEQFF. The CDR3 region has the DNA TGTGCCAGCGCCAAGGGCTATGAGCAGTTCTTC.

CDR3 residues: CSASSYGDSPLHF. CDR3 DNA: TGCAGTGCCAGCTCATATGGGGACTCACCCCTCCACTTT. The chain combines TRBV20-1 with TRBJ1-6, with D tentatively TRBD1 (5 bases). The germline gives CDR1 DFQATT, CDR2 SNEGSKA (reference sequence). V shed 6 bases and J shed 10 bases, with 16 bases lying between them. CDR3 length: 13 amino acids.

This clonotype has only a few counts. The CDR3 loop reads CSVMTGLYSPLHF. The CDR3 bases are TGCAGTGTCATGACAGGTCTTTATTCACCCCTCCACTTT. This chain connects TRBV20-1 to TRBJ1-6; tentative D call: TRBD1 (6 bases). Deletions cut 7 bases from V and 8 bases from J, with 15 bases between. The V gene's germline CDR1 is DFQATT and CDR2 SNEGSKA (reference sequence). This CDR3 has 13 amino acids.

The chain is built from TRBV20-1 and TRBJ2-3; D is perhaps TRBD2 (5 bases). The V end was cut by 3 bases, the J end by 1 base, with 14 bases between. Germline V gives CDR1 DFQATT, CDR2 SNEGSKA (reference sequence). The CDR3 extends over 15 amino acids. The CDR3 loop reads CSARTFGGGTDTQYF. In nucleotides, the CDR3 is TGCAGTGCTAGGACTTTCGGAGGAGGCACAGATACGCAGTATTTT.